This paragraph reports one T cell receptor beta chain. Antigen unknown. The data belong to a study of T cell responses to AZD1222 COVID-19 vaccine. Deletions cut 6 bases from V and 0 bases from J, with 13 bases between. Germline CDR1 reads MDHEN; CDR2 reads SYDVKM. CDR3 size: 15 residues. The protocol was immunoSEQ multiplex PCR, while the TCRdb copy is restricted to in-frame clones and leaves out a portion. Of around 120,000 clones listed, about 92% are singletons. Study-wide points: The number of AZD1222 recipients seropositive at baseline was only 6 or 7. Close to half of all spike-specific TCRs reportedly target regions of the variants that are unmutated. Mostly white British, mostly female donors; authors suggested clonal diversity may be underestimated.

This TCR derives from an adult in good health. This specimen consisted of peripheral blood, obtained on day 0 of AZD1222 vaccination. The genes are TRBV28 and TRBJ2-3, with D possibly being TRBD1 (6 bases). The CDR3 protein is CASRKDRPSTDTQYF. The CDR3 nucleotides read TGTGCCAGCAGGAAGGACAGACCTAGCACAGATACGCAGTATTTT.